The 18 T cell receptor beta chains presented below share a single source sample, sequenced in a study of shared clonotypes between healthy human individuals. Measured with immunoSEQ multiplex PCR; TCRdb has only the in-frame clones, and not every one. This table holds some 1 million clones, more than 60% found once. Sequenced: memory CD4+ T cells sorted from blood. Subset specified: CD45RA-negative fraction. These receptors all come from a man aged 18 to 29 in good health.

This clone was picked up a small number of times. CDR3 loop: CASSVGYEQYF. CDR3 DNA: TGTGCCAGCAGTGTAGGCTACGAGCAGTACTTC. The V call is TRBV25-1, the J call TRBJ2-7; no clear D gene. V was trimmed by 4 bases and J by 3 bases, leaving 4 bases between them. CDR3 length: 11 amino acids. The germline CDR1 and CDR2 sequences are MGHDK and SYGVNS.

This clone was seen just once. The V and J genes are TRBV4-1 and TRBJ1-4, with D unresolved. From germline, CDR1 is MGHRA and CDR2 YSYEKL. Deletions cut 4 bases from V and 3 bases from J, with 12 bases between. This CDR3 contains 15 residues. The CDR3 loop reads CASSLTIVANEKLFF. The CDR3 DNA sequence: TGCGCCAGCAGCCTGACCATTGTGGCTAATGAAAAACTGTTTTTT.

This clone was observed a handful of times. The chain carries TRBV7-3 and TRBJ2-3, with D perhaps TRBD1 or TRBD2 (5 bases each). V was cut by 8 bases and J by 2 bases, with 20 bases left in between. Germline V CDR1 and CDR2: SGHTA, FQGTGA. The CDR3 is made up of 16 amino acids. The CDR3 loop reads CASALGGTGNTDTQYF. For the CDR3, the DNA is TGTGCCAGCGCATTGGGTGGGACGGGCAACACAGATACGCAGTATTTT.

The chain couples TRBV5-4 to TRBJ2-5; 8 bases agree with TRBD1. Trimming removed 3 bases from V and 2 bases from J; junction bases left unmatched: 3. The germline V gene encodes CDR1 SGHNT and CDR2 YYREEE (reference sequence). The CDR3 runs 14 residues. CDR3 bases: TGTGCCAGCAGCTCGGACAGGGAGCAAGAGACCCAGTACTTC. Its protein product is CASSSDREQETQYF.

The chain recombines TRBV4-1 with TRBJ1-1, with no clear D. The CDR3 totals 15 residues. V was shortened by 0 bases and J by 1 base, with 9 bases between the two germline ends. Germline CDR1 MGHRA, CDR2 YSYEKL. The CDR3 DNA is TGCGCCAGCAGCCAAGAGGGCGGCACGAACACTGAAGCTTTCTTT. Translating it yields CASSQEGGTNTEAFF.

Concerning this clone itself: The sample contains more than one DNA sequence encoding this CDR3. In DNA, the CDR3 is TGTGCCAGCAGTTTGACAGGGGGCTATGGCTACACCTTC. Translated: CASSLTGGYGYTF. This chain links TRBV27 with TRBJ1-2, with 9 bases matching TRBD1. This CDR3 region has 13 residues. The germline CDR1 and CDR2 sequences are MNHEY and SMNVEV (reference sequence). J was trimmed by 4 bases and V by 3 bases; bases with no gene match: 0.

This clone has a handful of counts. This chain joins TRBV6-5 and TRBJ1-6, with D possibly being TRBD1 (5 bases). The CDR3 spans 14 residues. Germline loops: CDR1 MNHEY, CDR2 SVGAGI. V shed 1 base and J shed 5 bases, with 6 bases lying between them. CDR3 DNA: TGTGCCAGCAGTTACTTCAGGGATAATTCACCCCTCCACTTT. As protein: CASSYFRDNSPLHF.

V is TRBV27 and J is TRBJ2-5; D uncertain. CDR1 is MNHEY, CDR2 SMNVEV, per germline (reference sequence). The length of the CDR3 is 13 residues. Trimming cost V 6 bases and J 2 bases, with 10 bases left between them. The CDR3 reads CASRPTEQETQYF. The CDR3 region has the DNA TGTGCCAGCAGACCTACAGAGCAAGAGACCCAGTACTTC.

The table lists this clone with a count of one. V gene TRBV5-4 combines with J gene TRBJ2-3; D is undetermined. The CDR3 totals 13 residues. V shed 1 base and J shed 2 bases, with 5 bases lying between them. Germline loops: CDR1 SGHNT, CDR2 YYREEE (reference sequence). As DNA, the CDR3 is TGTGCCAGCAGCTTGAGGACCACAGATACGCAGTATTTT. Protein sequence: CASSLRTTDTQYF.

The rearrangement links TRBV18 to TRBJ1-4; perhaps TRBD1 as D (5 bases). The CDR3 runs 16 residues. Germline V lookup: CDR1 KGHSH, CDR2 LQKENI. Trimming cost V 2 bases and J 2 bases, with 12 bases left between them. The CDR3 bases are TGTGCCAGCTCACCAACGCAGGGTTCGACTAATGAAAAACTGTTTTTT. It codes for CASSPTQGSTNEKLFF.

About this clone: Distinct nucleotide sequences in the sample also encode this CDR3. The chain employs TRBV5-6 and TRBJ2-6, with D tentatively TRBD1 (5 bases). V shed 2 bases and J shed 2 bases, with 5 bases lying between them. Germline V gene lookup returns CDR1 SGHDT and CDR2 YYEEEE. This CDR3 spans 14 amino acids. Here the CDR3 DNA reads TGTGCCAGCAGCTTAGGGGCTGGGGCCAACGTCCTGACTTTC. It encodes CASSLGAGANVLTF.

The chain has TRBV12-5 and TRBJ1-1; D is uncertain. The CDR3 consists of 12 residues. The germline V gene encodes CDR1 LGHNT and CDR2 FRNRAP. V was clipped by 6 bases and J by 6 bases, with 11 bases between them. The CDR3 DNA reads TGTGCTAGTGGCCTGGAAGGCGCTGAAGCTTTCTTT. It yields the protein CASGLEGAEAFF. Full variable domain (remainder filled in from reference TRBV12-5 and TRBJ1-1): DARVTQTPRHKVTEMGQEVTMRCQPILGHNTVFWYRQTMMQGLELLAYFRNRAPLDDSGMPKDRFSAEMPDATLATLKIQPSEPRDSAVYFCASGLEGAEAFFGQGTRLTVV.

This chain connects TRBV19 to TRBJ1-6; D is undetermined. Trimming pared 5 bases from V and 3 bases from J, leaving 11 bases between. The CDR3 has 15 residues. The germline CDR1 and CDR2 sequences are LNHDA and SQIVND (reference sequence). CDR3 sequence reads: CASSPGIFYNSPLHF. The DNA of the CDR3 is TGTGCCAGTAGTCCGGGGATATTCTATAATTCACCCCTCCACTTT.

J is TRBJ1-2 and V is TRBV30; D uncertain. The germline V and J ends were trimmed by 0 bases and 8 bases, with 13 bases remaining between them. This CDR3 region has 13 residues. Per the germline V gene, CDR1 is GTSNPN and CDR2 is SVGIG (reference sequence). CDR3: CAWSVTGLGGYTF. CDR3 nucleotides: TGTGCCTGGAGTGTAACCGGGCTCGGGGGCTACACCTTC.

Notes on this clone: At the DNA level, this CDR3 is encoded by other sequences in the same sample as well. This sequence joins TRBV27 and TRBJ1-6, with D possibly TRBD1 on 5 matching bases. The germline gives CDR1 MNHEY, CDR2 SMNVEV (reference sequence). Trimming took off 0 bases at V and 13 bases at J, with 10 bases between the two ends. CDR3 length equals 13 residues. The CDR3 here is CASSLSGRSPLHF. DNA for the CDR3: TGTGCCAGCAGTTTATCGGGGCGCTCTCCCCTCCACTTT.

J is TRBJ2-5 and V is TRBV28; 8 nucleotides agree with TRBD2. V was pared by 3 bases and J by 2 bases, with 11 bases of the junction left unmatched. The CDR3 consists of 17 residues. Germline CDR1 MDHEN, CDR2 SYDVKM. The CDR3 DNA reads TGTGCCAGCAGTTTCTTGGCGGGGGGCCCTCCTCAAGAGACCCAGTACTTC. It codes for CASSFLAGGPPQETQYF.

The gene calls are TRBV5-1 and TRBJ1-1, with D possibly TRBD1 on 6 matching bases. This CDR3 has 14 residues. The V and J ends lost 0 bases and 6 bases respectively, with 12 bases between them. Germline-derived CDR1 and CDR2 are SGHRS and YFSETQ. CDR3 amino acids: CASSLGGGLAEAFF. Here the CDR3 DNA reads TGCGCCAGCAGCTTGGGAGGGGGGCTTGCTGAAGCTTTCTTT.

The J gene is TRBJ1-5, the V gene TRBV2; TRBD1 might be the D (6 bases). From germline, CDR1 is SNHLY and CDR2 FYNNEI. The CDR3 has 15 residues. V lost 7 bases and J 0 bases, leaving 13 bases between the germline ends. The CDR3 DNA reads TGTGCCAGCAAGTTGGCACAGGGTAGCAATCAGCCCCAGCATTTT. Protein product: CASKLAQGSNQPQHF.